This T cell receptor beta chain was found in a study of blood T cell repertoires in COVID-19. Overall study context: Samples taken during acute and convalescent COVID-19 were collected in the United States, Italy and Spain. Sources were T cells, B-cell-depleted T cells, or PBMCs; the material itself was cDNA or gDNA.

Germline lookup yields CDR1 SGHRS and CDR2 YFSETQ. V lost 0 bases to trimming and J lost 0 bases, with 7 bases between them. CDR3 length: 15 residues. Study processing details: Amplifying reference gene primers gave estimates of nucleated cell counts. Libraries were prepared by immunoSEQ multiplex PCR; TCRdb keeps only in-frame clonotypes and omits some of them. The V and J calls and the clone size are those of that table, but D and trimming were determined from the DNA. Of 150,000 to 200,000 clones listed, roughly nine tenths were seen once; the top ten hold approximately 2%. V is TRBV5-1 and J is TRBJ2-1; D ambiguous. The source material was peripheral blood. The receptor was isolated from a man in his late teens or twenties who had recovered from COVID-19. The CDR3 DNA reads TGCGCCAGCAGCTTGGGCCGGAGCTCCTACAATGAGCAGTTCTTC. It specifies CASSLGRSSYNEQFF.